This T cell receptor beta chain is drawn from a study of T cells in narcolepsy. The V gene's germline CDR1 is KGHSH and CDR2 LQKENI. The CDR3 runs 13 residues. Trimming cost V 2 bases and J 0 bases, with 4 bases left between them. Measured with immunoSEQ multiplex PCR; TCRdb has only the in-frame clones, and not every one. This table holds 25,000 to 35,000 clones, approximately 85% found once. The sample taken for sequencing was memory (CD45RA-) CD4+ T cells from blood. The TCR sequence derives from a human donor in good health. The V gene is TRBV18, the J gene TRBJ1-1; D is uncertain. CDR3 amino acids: CASSPVMNTEAFF. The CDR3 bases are TGTGCCAGCTCACCAGTCATGAACACTGAAGCTTTCTTT.